This T cell receptor (beta chain) was sequenced during a study of blood T cell repertoires in COVID-19. During active infection, Seattle patients enrolled and were then monitored through disease. As originally analysed: How many nucleated cells were present was estimated from reference gene primer amplification. Sequencing used immunoSEQ multiplex PCR; TCRdb keeps in-frame clones, though not all of them. V and J calls and clone size are given by that table; D and trimming were obtained from the DNA. The sample lists hundreds of thousands of clones, 80% to 90% seen once, with roughly a tenth in the top ten. The CDR3 runs to 15 residues. CDR1 is MDHEN, CDR2 SYDVKM, per germline. V lost 5 bases and J lost 5, with 15 bases in between.

The chain employs TRBV28 and TRBJ2-2; D possibly corresponds to TRBD1 (5 bases). The receptor comes from a woman aged 70-85 years with COVID-19, enrolled during active disease. The sequenced sample was peripheral blood. CDR3 residues: CASSVIFAGTGELFF. The CDR3 nucleotides are TGTGCCAGCAGTGTAATCTTCGCAGGGACCGGGGAGCTGTTTTTT.